This TCR beta chain is drawn from a study of T cell repertoires in cytomegalovirus infection. Study details: Public TCR beta signatures were indicative of both CMV infection and a matching HLA type.

Overall study findings and caveats: People with CMV and the relevant HLA were identified by cumulative public TCR beta family frequency. Ex vivo, HLA-C-restricted CMV-specific TCR beta clonotypes prevailed over the rest of the response.

V was clipped by 6 bases and J by 7 bases; unmatched bases: 8. The CDR3 has 12 residues. Per germline, CDR1 DFQATT and CDR2 SNEGSKA (reference sequence). TCRdb re-derived calls from the reads in MiXCR, one entry per CDR3 protein. This repertoire shows about 490,000 distinct CDR3 sequences, about 11% found once; its top ten account for about 9.4%. Worth noting for this clonotype: The antigen remains unidentified.

The receptor's source is a human donor in good health (CMV status not recorded). Some clones in this sample may be carry-over from other donors' samples. Sequenced material: PBMCs. This chain connects TRBV20-1 to TRBJ2-5; 7 bases map to TRBD1. The CDR3 coding sequence is TGCAGTGCACCGGACAGGTGGGGGACCCAGTACTTC. It encodes CSAPDRWGTQYF.